This passage covers 25 T cell receptor beta chains from one sample sequenced in a study of blood T cell repertoires in COVID-19. TCRdb's table, derived via immunoSEQ multiplex PCR, lists solely in-frame clones and lacks some. The data contain fewer than 250,000 clones, 85% to 90% of them singletons. The sample comprised PBMCs or T cells enriched from blood (not recorded which). The receptors stem from a man in his fifties or sixties who had been exposed to COVID-19.

The V call is TRBV2, the J call TRBJ2-5; D perhaps matches TRBD2 (7 bases). The CDR3 runs 14 residues. Trimming removed 7 bases at V and 4 bases at J, with 16 bases between. From germline, CDR1 is SNHLY and CDR2 FYNNEI. CDR3 sequence reads: CASILTGGAETQYF. DNA of the CDR3: TGTGCCAGCATTCTGACTGGGGGGGCAGAGACCCAGTACTTC.

The rearrangement links TRBV5-6 to TRBJ1-6, with 8 positions matching TRBD1. The junction had 6 bases not matched to a gene; V was cut back by 3 bases and J by 10 bases. The germline V gene has CDR1 SGHDT and CDR2 YYEEEE. The CDR3 runs 14 residues. The CDR3, as DNA: TGTGCCAGCAGCTCGGACAGGGTGCCCTCACCCCTCCACTTT. This gives the protein CASSSDRVPSPLHF.

The genes are TRBV28 and TRBJ2-1; 7 bases map to TRBD1. This CDR3 is built from 15 residues. CDR1 MDHEN and CDR2 SYDVKM come from the germline V gene. Trimming removed 5 bases from V and 5 bases from J; junction bases left unmatched: 9. The CDR3 spells CASSAPYRGNNEQFF. DNA for the CDR3: TGTGCCAGCAGTGCACCATACAGGGGAAACAATGAGCAGTTCTTC.

The rearrangement links TRBV28 to TRBJ1-2; 9 bases map to TRBD1. Losses at the gene ends were 5 bases for V and 4 bases for J; bases not matched to a gene: 5. CDR1 is MDHEN, CDR2 SYDVKM, per germline. CDR3 length: 14 amino acids. CDR3 region: CASSPGQGTYGYTF. The CDR3, as DNA: TGTGCCAGCAGTCCGGGACAGGGCACCTATGGCTACACCTTC.

This clone was counted only a few times. The chain carries TRBV29-1 and TRBJ2-2, with D hard to call. The CDR3 is 12 residues long. Germline lookup yields CDR1 SQVTM and CDR2 ANQGSEA. Trimming stripped 4 bases from V and 5 bases from J, with 8 bases between. CDR3 sequence reads: CSVAWATGELFF. As DNA, the CDR3 is TGCAGCGTTGCATGGGCAACCGGGGAGCTGTTTTTT.

The chain has TRBV28 and TRBJ1-5; TRBD1 aligns across 9 bases. CDR1 MDHEN and CDR2 SYDVKM come from the germline V gene. CDR3 length: 15 amino acids. J was trimmed by 4 bases and V by 7 bases; bases with no gene match: 8. DNA of the CDR3: TGTGCCAGCACCCTAGTGGGGACAGGGAATCAGCCCCAGCATTTT. It encodes CASTLVGTGNQPQHF.

V and J are TRBV5-5 and TRBJ2-7, with 11 bases that match TRBD2. This CDR3 region has 16 residues. CDR1 and CDR2 (germline): SGHKS, YYEKEE (reference sequence). CDR3 in amino acids: CASSLAASSGTSGQDV. CDR3 nucleotide sequence: TGTGCCAGCAGCTTGGCGGCATCCTCCGGGACTAGCGGACAGGACGTC.

CDR3 sequence reads: CASSEVDREGQPQHF. The CDR3 DNA follows: TGTGCCAGCAGTGAAGTCGATAGGGAGGGTCAGCCCCAGCATTTT. The chain links TRBV6-1 to TRBJ1-5; the D is unclear. This CDR3 has 15 residues. V lost 1 base, J lost 6 bases, and 13 bases lay in between. Looked up from germline, CDR1 is MNHNS and CDR2 is SASEGT.

The V call is TRBV6-5, the J call TRBJ1-1, with D possibly matching TRBD1 (5 bases). This CDR3 is 12 amino acids long. Germline V gives CDR1 MNHEY, CDR2 SVGAGI. The CDR3 bases are TGTACACTGTTGGGGCCGAACACTGAAGCTTTCTTT. It is translated as CTLLGPNTEAFF.

This clone was counted a single time. In DNA form, the CDR3 reads TGTGCCTGGAGACTGAGTGGCTATAATTCACCCCTCCACTTT. It is translated as CAWRLSGYNSPLHF. The chain joins TRBV30 to TRBJ1-6; D call uncertain. V lost 3 bases and J lost 3, with 9 bases in between. The CDR3 extends over 14 amino acids. Per germline, CDR1 GTSNPN and CDR2 SVGIG (reference sequence).

The rearrangement uses TRBV18 and TRBJ1-1; 8 nucleotides align to TRBD1. The CDR3 has 13 residues. CDR1 KGHSH and CDR2 LQKENI come from the germline V gene. V shed 8 bases and J 1 base; nucleotides not matched to a gene: 3. The CDR3 DNA sequence: TGTGCCAGCAAGGGACAGGAGAACACTGAAGCTTTCTTT. Its translation is CASKGQENTEAFF.

In its sample, this clone was seen once. The rearrangement uses TRBV7-2 and TRBJ2-3, with D unclear. Germline V gives CDR1 SGHTA, CDR2 FQGNSA. V lost 11 bases and J lost 0, with 15 bases in between. The CDR3 loop spans 14 amino acids. The CDR3 region is CASAAYSSTDTQYF. The CDR3 DNA reads as TGTGCCTCGGCGGCGTACTCTAGCACAGATACGCAGTATTTT.

This chain connects TRBV16 to TRBJ2-1, with D perhaps TRBD1 (6 bases). The CDR3 has 15 amino acids. Trimming removed 3 bases from V and 2 bases from J, with 11 bases in between. Germline V gives CDR1 KGHSY, CDR2 FQNENV. In DNA, the CDR3 is TGTGCCAGCAGCCATTTTCAGGGGCCCTACAATGAGCAGTTCTTC. Its protein product is CASSHFQGPYNEQFF.

The chain combines TRBV18 with TRBJ2-2, with D hard to call. Trimming removed 6 bases at V and 5 bases at J, with 16 bases between. This CDR3 spans 15 amino acids. Per germline, CDR1 KGHSH and CDR2 LQKENI. The CDR3 coding sequence is TGTGCCAGCTCCCGGTACCTCGGAGAAACCGGGGAGCTGTTTTTT. Residues: CASSRYLGETGELFF.

The rearrangement links TRBV28 to TRBJ1-3; D perhaps matches TRBD1 (5 bases). The V gene's germline CDR1 is MDHEN and CDR2 SYDVKM. The V end lost 7 bases, the J end lost 4 bases, and 17 bases lay between the germline ends. CDR3 length: 15 residues. This chain's CDR3 is CASNPRRGSGNTIYF. The DNA of the CDR3 is TGTGCCAGCAACCCCCGAAGGGGATCCGGAAACACCATATATTTT.

The rearrangement links TRBV24-1 to TRBJ2-7, with 7 bases matching TRBD1. The V segment lost 5 bases and the J segment 2 bases; nucleotides outside the gene matches: 5. This CDR3 has 14 residues. Germline V gene sequence: CDR1 KGHDR, CDR2 SFDVKD. The CDR3 loop reads CATSGGGDPYEQYF. DNA for the CDR3: TGTGCCACCAGTGGAGGGGGCGACCCCTACGAGCAGTACTTC.

The table lists this clone with a count of one. The chain links TRBV7-3 to TRBJ2-1; D might be TRBD2 (7 bases). CDR1 and CDR2 (germline): SGHTA, FQGTGA. The CDR3 covers 13 residues. V was clipped by 5 bases and J by 9 bases, with 14 bases between them. The CDR3 protein is CASSHGGLVEQFF. CDR3 coding DNA: TGTGCCAGCAGCCACGGGGGGCTCGTTGAGCAGTTCTTC.

J is TRBJ2-5 and V is TRBV27; the D is unclear. The CDR3 spans 14 residues. V lost 5 bases to trimming and J lost 2 bases, with 12 bases between them. Germline V CDR1 and CDR2: MNHEY, SMNVEV (reference sequence). CDR3 loop: CASSPAMVQETQYF. CDR3 sequence (DNA): TGTGCCAGCAGTCCCGCTATGGTACAAGAGACCCAGTACTTC.

V and J are TRBV11-3 and TRBJ1-3, with D hard to call. The germline V gene has CDR1 SGHNT and CDR2 YENEEA. The CDR3 is 12 residues long. The V gene lost 2 bases and the J gene lost 4 bases, with 3 bases spanning the gap. The CDR3 bases are TGTGCCAGCAGCTTAACAGGAAACACCATATATTTT. Protein sequence: CASSLTGNTIYF.

Note on this clone: The conserved phenylalanine or tryptophan is not found at the CDR3 terminus, so this likely reflects a read error. The limits of the CDR3 on the DNA are not certain, so only TCRdb's listed CDR3 is given. The J gene is TRBJ1-2, the V gene TRBV6-1; TRBD1 was called by the table and not checked on the DNA. CDR1 and CDR2 from the germline V gene are MNHNS and SASEGT. The CDR3 is made up of 12 amino acids, end residues included. CDR3 region: CASSETGSPTSS.

V is TRBV19 and J is TRBJ2-7; TRBD2 matches at 7 bases. The V gene's germline CDR1 is LNHDA and CDR2 SQIVND (reference sequence). CDR3 length equals 15 residues. V gave up 5 bases and J gave up 4 bases; unmatched junction bases: 11. The DNA of the CDR3 is TGTGCCAGTAGTTTTTCCGGGGGGTCTTGGTACGAGCAGTACTTC. Translation: CASSFSGGSWYEQYF. Based on the CDR3 plus reference TRBV19 and TRBJ2-7, the full variable domain is DGGITQSPKYLFRKEGQNVTLSCEQNLNHDAMYWYRQDPGQGLRLIYYSQIVNDFQKGDIAEGYSVSREKKESFPLTVTSAQKNPTAFYLCASSFSGGSWYEQYFGPGTRLTVT.

The chain combines TRBV5-1 with TRBJ2-7; 14 nucleotides agree with TRBD2. V gave up 4 bases and J gave up 3 bases; unmatched junction bases: 6. The CDR3 contains 16 residues. Germline CDR1 is SGHRS and CDR2 is YFSETQ. Written as DNA, the CDR3 is TGCGCCAGCAGCCGCGGGACTAGCGGGGGAGGCTACGAGCAGTACTTC. This encodes CASSRGTSGGGYEQYF.

This sequence joins TRBV11-2 and TRBJ2-4; D is possibly TRBD1 (5 bases). Looked up from germline, CDR1 is SGHAT and CDR2 is FQNNGV. Deletions cut 3 bases from V and 8 bases from J, with 14 bases between. This CDR3 is built from 14 residues. CDR3 protein: CASSFRGRADIQYF. The DNA for the CDR3 is TGTGCCAGCAGCTTTAGGGGTCGGGCTGACATTCAGTACTTC.

The chain carries TRBV10-3 and TRBJ2-1; D remains ambiguous. Germline lookup yields CDR1 ENHRY and CDR2 SYGVKD. The CDR3 is made up of 15 amino acids. V gave up 3 bases and J gave up 2 bases, with 11 bases separating them. The CDR3 DNA follows: TGTGCCATCAGTGAATTGCTGGGCACCTACAATGAGCAGTTCTTC. It codes for CAISELLGTYNEQFF.

There are a few counts of this clone. The chain employs TRBV7-3 and TRBJ1-4; maybe TRBD1 (5 bases). CDR1 and CDR2 from the germline V gene are SGHTA and FQGTGA. V was cut by 5 bases and J by 3 bases, with 19 bases left in between. This CDR3 contains 17 residues. The CDR3 bases are TGTGCCAGCAGCCTACTCGTATTTGACAGACCTAATGAAAAACTGTTTTTT. Amino acid sequence: CASSLLVFDRPNEKLFF.